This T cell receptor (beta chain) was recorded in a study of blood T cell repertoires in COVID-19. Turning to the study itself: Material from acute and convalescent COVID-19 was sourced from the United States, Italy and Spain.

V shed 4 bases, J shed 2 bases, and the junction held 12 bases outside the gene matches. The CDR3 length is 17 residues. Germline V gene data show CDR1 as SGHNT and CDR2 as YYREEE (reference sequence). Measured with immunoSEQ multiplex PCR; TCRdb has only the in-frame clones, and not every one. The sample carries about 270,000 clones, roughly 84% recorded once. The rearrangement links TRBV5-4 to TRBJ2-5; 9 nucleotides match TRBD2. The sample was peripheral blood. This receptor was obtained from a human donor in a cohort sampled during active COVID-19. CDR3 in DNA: TGTGCCAGCAGCCTCTTGGCTGGGGCGGGAGGGCAAGAGACCCAGTACTTC. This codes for CASSLLAGAGGQETQYF.